This T cell receptor beta chain originates from a study of shared clonotypes between healthy human individuals. This table comes from immunoSEQ multiplex PCR, and its TCRdb copy is limited to in-frame clones, with some not included. Seen here are almost 750,000 clones, approximately 77% observed once, and the top ten hold less than 2%. This clone appeared a few times. As yet, its antigen is unknown. Findings of the study overall: Some clonotypes were shared by all four sorted-subset donors, while others were not shared. The non-shared ones had lower generation probabilities than the shared ones. Enrolling few donors narrowed the genetic and exposure-history diversity that was represented.

Trimming removed 3 bases at V and 6 bases at J, with 20 bases between. From germline, CDR1 is MGHDK and CDR2 SYGVNS. The CDR3 sequence is 17 residues long. Into CD45RA+ naive and CD45RA-negative memory subsets, the CD4+ cells were split. The sequence derives from a woman aged 25 to 45 in good health. The specimen was memory CD4+ T cells sorted from blood. Subset denoted: CD45RA-negative fraction. The chain couples TRBV25-1 to TRBJ1-4; D call uncertain. DNA of the CDR3: TGTGCCAGCAGTGATGTGGGAGGGAAGCAACGAGATGAAAAACTGTTTTTT. Translating gives CASSDVGGKQRDEKLFF.